The 11 T cell receptor beta chains below all came from one sample that was sequenced in a study of cytomegalovirus exposure and HLA in healthy donors. Primers: 60 Vbeta forward and 13 Jbeta reverse. Produced via immunoSEQ multiplex PCR; TCRdb's table is partial and in-frame only. This sample's clone table lists 130,000 to 150,000 clones. The specimen was PBMCs. These receptors were obtained from a male donor in good health and CMV-seronegative.

The chain uses TRBV18 and TRBJ2-7, with a tentative D call TRBD1 (6 bases). Germline CDR1 and CDR2: KGHSH and LQKENI. The CDR3 totals 14 residues. Deletions cut 6 bases from V and 5 bases from J, with 17 bases between. Written as DNA, the CDR3 is TGTGCCAGCTCGGCCCTTCAGGGGCTCGACGAGCAGTACTTC. As protein: CASSALQGLDEQYF.

The V gene is TRBV4-3, the J gene TRBJ2-7; D call uncertain. V was clipped by 0 bases and J by 0 bases, with 6 bases between them. This CDR3 comprises 14 residues. Germline CDR1 is LGHNA and CDR2 is YSLEER. The CDR3: CASSQDESSYEQYF. In DNA, the CDR3 is TGCGCCAGCAGCCAAGATGAGAGCTCCTACGAGCAGTACTTC.

The CDR3 sequence is CASRRDRAYEQYF. DNA for the CDR3: TGCGCCAGCAGGAGGGACAGGGCGTACGAGCAGTACTTC. The V and J genes are TRBV5-1 and TRBJ2-5; 9 positions match TRBD1. The J call is in doubt because the DNA end fits TRBJ2-7 better. The CDR3 runs to 13 residues. Germline assignment: CDR1 SGHRS and CDR2 YFSETQ.

J is TRBJ1-1 and V is TRBV5-1, with 7 bases matching TRBD1. Germline V lookup: CDR1 SGHRS, CDR2 YFSETQ. The CDR3 sequence is 13 residues long. The J segment lost 10 bases and the V segment lost 4 bases, leaving 10 bases of the junction unmatched. The CDR3 here is CASSPEGGPRAFF. In DNA, the CDR3 is TGCGCCAGCAGCCCGGAAGGGGGCCCGAGAGCTTTCTTT. Full variable domain (missing parts from reference TRBV5-1 and TRBJ1-1): KAGVTQTPRYLIKTRGQQVTLSCSPISGHRSVSWYQQTPGQGLQFLFEYFSETQRNKGNFPGRFSGRQFSNSRSEMNVSTLELGDSALYLCASSPEGGPRAFFGQGTRLTVV.

This chain joins TRBV5-4 and TRBJ1-3; 7 positions match TRBD1. Trimming took 4 bases from V and 1 from J; bases not matched to a gene: 11. The length of the CDR3 is 17 residues. Germline V lookup: CDR1 SGHNT, CDR2 YYREEE (reference sequence). CDR3 DNA: TGTGCCAGCAGCCCGTTAACAGGGGAGGCGTCTGGAAACACCATATATTTT. Translated: CASSPLTGEASGNTIYF. The entire variable domain, with the rest obtained from reference TRBV5-4 and TRBJ1-3, is as follows: ETGVTQSPTHLIKTRGQQVTLRCSSQSGHNTVSWYQQALGQGPQFIFQYYREEENGRGNFPPRFSGLQFPNYSSELNVNALELDDSALYLCASSPLTGEASGNTIYFGEGSWLTVV.

The gene calls are TRBV11-2 and TRBJ2-5; possibly TRBD2 for D (5 bases). V lost 1 base and J lost 0, with 12 bases in between. The CDR3 consists of 16 residues. Per the germline V gene, CDR1 is SGHAT and CDR2 is FQNNGV. The CDR3 nucleotides are TGTGCCAGCAGCTTAGGATTTAGCGAATACCAAGAGACCCAGTACTTC. This sequence encodes CASSLGFSEYQETQYF.

The chain is built from TRBV19 and TRBJ2-2, with D possibly TRBD1 on 6 matching bases. The CDR3 has 16 residues. With 1 base removed from V and 5 bases from J, the gap between germline ends came to 14 bases. Germline assignment: CDR1 LNHDA and CDR2 SQIVND (reference sequence). The CDR3 DNA is TGTGCCAGTAGTATAGTTGGGGGACAAATAACCGGGGAGCTGTTTTTT. Protein product: CASSIVGGQITGELFF.

This chain links TRBV6-1 with TRBJ1-3; possible D gene TRBD1, 6 bases. Germline V gene data show CDR1 as MNHNS and CDR2 as SASEGT. The V end lost 6 bases, the J end lost 4 bases, and 16 bases lay between the germline ends. The CDR3 spans 15 residues. The chain's CDR3 is CASRRGTPGGNTIYF. CDR3 nucleotide sequence: TGTGCCAGCAGGAGGGGGACACCGGGAGGAAACACCATATATTTT.

The chain joins TRBV27 to TRBJ1-5; D perhaps matches TRBD1 (5 bases). The length of the CDR3 is 14 residues. Per the germline V gene, CDR1 is MNHEY and CDR2 is SMNVEV (reference sequence). Trimming took 3 bases from V and 7 from J, leaving 13 bases between them. CDR3 in amino acids: CASSLWGAGQPQHF. The DNA of the CDR3 is TGTGCCAGCAGTTTGTGGGGCGCGGGACAGCCCCAGCATTTT.

This rearrangement joins TRBV7-2 to TRBJ1-2; 12 bases agree with TRBD1. J gave up 8 bases and V 3 bases, and 7 bases lay outside the gene matches. Germline V lookup: CDR1 SGHTA, CDR2 FQGNSA. The CDR3 is 15 amino acids. The CDR3 sequence is CASSFTGQGAVGYTF. The CDR3 nucleotides read TGTGCCAGCAGCTTCACGGGACAGGGGGCTGTAGGCTACACCTTC. The variable domain in full, completed from reference TRBV7-2 and TRBJ1-2, reads GAGVSQSPSNKVTEKGKDVELRCDPISGHTALYWYRQSLGQGLEFLIYFQGNSAPDKSGLPSDRFSAERTGGSVSTLTIQRTQQEDSAVYLCASSFTGQGAVGYTFGSGTRLTVV.

The chain joins TRBV30 to TRBJ2-1; tentative D call: TRBD2 (5 bases). The germline V gene encodes CDR1 GTSNPN and CDR2 SVGIG (reference sequence). The CDR3 spans 15 residues. Trimming stripped 4 bases from V and 3 bases from J, with 16 bases between. In nucleotides, the CDR3 is TGTGCCTGGATTAGGACGCTAGCTCGCTACAATGAGCAGTTCTTC. This encodes CAWIRTLARYNEQFF.